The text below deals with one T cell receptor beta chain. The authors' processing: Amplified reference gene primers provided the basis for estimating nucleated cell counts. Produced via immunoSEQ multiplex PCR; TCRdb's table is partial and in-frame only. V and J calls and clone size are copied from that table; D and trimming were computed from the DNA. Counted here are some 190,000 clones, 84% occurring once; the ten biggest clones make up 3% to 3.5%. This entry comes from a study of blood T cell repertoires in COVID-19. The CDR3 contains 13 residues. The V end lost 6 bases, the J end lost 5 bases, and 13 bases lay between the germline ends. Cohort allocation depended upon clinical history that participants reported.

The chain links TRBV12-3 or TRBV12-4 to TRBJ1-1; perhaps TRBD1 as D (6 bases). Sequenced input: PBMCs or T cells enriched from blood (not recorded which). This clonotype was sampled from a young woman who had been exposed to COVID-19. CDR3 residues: CASRRGPGTEAFF. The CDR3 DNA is TGTGCCAGCAGGCGGGGGCCCGGAACTGAAGCTTTCTTT.